These T cell receptor beta chains were read from a single sample in a study of CD8 T cells in Susac syndrome. TCRdb re-called the immunoSEQ multiplex PCR reads through MiXCR, storing one row per CDR3 protein. The sample lists approximately 200,000 distinct CDR3 sequences; roughly 95% were seen once. The sample taken for sequencing was CD4+ T cells from PBMCs. These receptor sequences come from a human donor with multiple sclerosis. CDR3s include the opening cysteine and the closing phenylalanine or tryptophan. A D gene is named only where the DNA matches it firmly. Some rows mark clone size as missing; the rest say once, few, many or name a class of expanded clone.

CDR3aa	CDR3nt	v_gene	abundance	j_gene	d_gene
CASSSRDQETQYF	TGTGCCAGCAGCTCAAGAGACCAAGAGACCCAGTACTTC	TRBV7-9	NA	TRBJ2-5	NA
CASSPGEPGETQYF	TGTGCCAGCAGCCCGGGGGAGCCGGGAGAGACCCAGTACTTC	TRBV5-6	NA	TRBJ2-5	NA
CASTGGGEREETQYF	TGTGCCAGCACCGGGGGGGGCGAGCGGGAAGAGACCCAGTACTTC	TRBV6-1	NA	TRBJ2-5	TRBD2
CASSLAGVGGAGQPQHF	TGTGCCAGCAGTTTAGCCGGGGTTGGAGGGGCAGGTCAGCCCCAGCATTTT	TRBV12-3/TRBV12-4	NA	TRBJ1-5	NA
CASSLWDRPAYEQYF	TGTGCCAGCAGCTTGTGGGACAGGCCAGCTTACGAGCAGTACTTC	TRBV5-6	NA	TRBJ2-7	TRBD1
CSARQGPTDTQYF	TGCAGTGCGCGACAGGGGCCCACAGATACGCAGTATTTT	TRBV20-1	NA	TRBJ2-3	TRBD1
CASSVGPDQTYEQYF	TGTGCCAGCAGCGTAGGCCCTGACCAGACCTACGAGCAGTACTTC	TRBV9	once	TRBJ2-7	NA
CASSLTSNTGELFF	TGTGCCAGCAGCCTCACTTCAAACACCGGGGAGCTGTTTTTT	TRBV14	NA	TRBJ2-2	NA
CASSRQTVNTEAFF	TGTGCCAGCAGTCGGCAGACGGTGAACACTGAAGCTTTCTTT	TRBV12-3/TRBV12-4	NA	TRBJ1-1	NA
CSAADRSSYNSPLHF	TGCAGTGCTGCAGACAGGAGCTCCTATAATTCACCCCTCCACTTT	TRBV20-1	once	TRBJ1-6	NA
CSAAPGQGNYGYTF	TGCAGTGCAGCTCCGGGACAGGGAAACTATGGCTACACCTTC	TRBV20-1	NA	TRBJ1-2	TRBD1
CASSTARLAKNIQYF	TGTGCCAGCTCGACAGCAAGATTAGCCAAAAACATTCAGTACTTC	TRBV28	NA	TRBJ2-4	NA
CASSLTRDYGYTF	TGTGCCAGCAGCTTGACGAGGGACTATGGCTACACCTTC	TRBV7-9	NA	TRBJ1-2	NA
CASSRSITGFYEQYF	TGCGCCAGCAGCCGGAGCATAACAGGGTTTTACGAGCAGTACTTC	TRBV4-1	NA	TRBJ2-7	NA
CASSLADNGYTF	TGCGCCAGCAGCTTGGCCGATAATGGCTACACCTTC	TRBV5-1	NA	TRBJ1-2	NA
CASSLQGFREQYF	TGTGCCAGCAGCTTACAGGGATTTCGCGAGCAGTACTTC	TRBV7-3	NA	TRBJ2-7	NA
CASSILAGGRFNEQFF	TGTGCCAGCAGCATACTAGCGGGGGGGCGGTTTAATGAGCAGTTCTTC	TRBV6-1	once	TRBJ2-1	TRBD2
CSARDGIQDYNEQLF	TGCAGTGCTAGAGATGGGATACAAGATTACAATGAGCAGCTCTTC	TRBV20-1	NA	TRBJ2-1	NA
CASSQESTSGGGTGELFF	TGTGCCAGCAGCCAAGAGTCGACTAGCGGGGGAGGCACCGGGGAGCTGTTTTTT	TRBV4-2	NA	TRBJ2-2	TRBD2
CATSDPTAAPDTQYF	TGTGCCACCAGTGACCCCACCGCCGCCCCAGATACGCAGTATTTT	TRBV24-1	once	TRBJ2-3	NA
CSADRGGTGELFF	TGCAGCGCAGACAGGGGGGGAACCGGGGAGCTGTTTTTT	TRBV29-1	NA	TRBJ2-2	TRBD1
CASSSPDGPNEQFF	TGTGCCAGCAGCTCCCCCGACGGCCCCAATGAGCAGTTCTTC	TRBV28	NA	TRBJ2-1	NA
CASSVGSLGTWETQYF	TGTGCCAGCAGCGTAGGTTCTTTAGGGACTTGGGAGACCCAGTACTTC	TRBV9	NA	TRBJ2-5	NA
CSASLIFLDDTQYF	TGCAGTGCTAGTCTCATCTTTCTAGACGATACGCAGTATTTT	TRBV20-1	NA	TRBJ2-3	NA
CSVTGTSGGYEQYF	TGCAGCGTCACCGGGACTAGCGGGGGGTACGAGCAGTACTTC	TRBV29-1	NA	TRBJ2-7	TRBD2
CSASSIVGNQPQHF	TGCAGTGCTTCCTCCATTGTCGGCAATCAGCCCCAGCATTTT	TRBV20-1	once	TRBJ1-5	NA
CASSRGGQVNTEAFF	TGTGCCAGCAGCCGAGGGGGACAGGTGAACACTGAAGCTTTCTTT	TRBV4-2	NA	TRBJ1-1	TRBD1
CASSSRQTSTDTQYF	TGTGCCAGCAGCTCCAGACAGACTAGCACAGATACGCAGTATTTT	TRBV5-4	NA	TRBJ2-3	NA
CASSLEVNRNTGELFF	TGTGCCAGCAGCTTAGAAGTCAACAGAAACACCGGGGAGCTGTTTTTT	TRBV7-9	NA	TRBJ2-2	NA
CSVRGRITYNEQFF	TGCAGCGTGAGAGGACGGATTACCTACAATGAGCAGTTCTTC	TRBV29-1	NA	TRBJ2-1	NA
CAWSAGGTYNEQFF	TGTGCCTGGAGTGCCGGGGGTACCTACAATGAGCAGTTCTTC	TRBV30	NA	TRBJ2-1	NA
CASSSPSGGIDTQYF	TGTGCCAGCAGTTCCCCCTCAGGGGGTATAGATACGCAGTATTTT	TRBV12-3/TRBV12-4	NA	TRBJ2-3	TRBD1
CASSVEDRGSYEQYF	TGTGCCAGCAGCGTAGAGGACAGGGGGTCCTACGAGCAGTACTTC	TRBV9	NA	TRBJ2-7	TRBD1
CSVDRGYNEQFF	TGCAGCGTCGACCGGGGTTACAATGAGCAGTTCTTC	TRBV29-1	NA	TRBJ2-1	NA
CASGPGQGGTDTQYF	TGTGCTAGTGGTCCCGGGCAGGGGGGCACAGATACGCAGTATTTT	TRBV12-5	once	TRBJ2-3	TRBD1
CASSLDLAGGPQGQFF	TGCGCCAGCAGCTTAGACCTTGCGGGGGGACCCCAGGGGCAGTTCTTC	TRBV5-1	NA	TRBJ2-1	TRBD2
CASGTGSPQHF	TGTGCCAGTGGGACGGGATCTCCCCAGCATTTT	TRBV19	NA	TRBJ1-5	NA
CATSDPGQGVSGANVLTF	TGTGCCACCAGTGACCCGGGACAGGGGGTCTCTGGGGCCAACGTCCTGACTTTC	TRBV24-1	NA	TRBJ2-6	TRBD1
CASSLVQGESPLHF	TGTGCCAGCAGCCTAGTACAGGGTGAATCACCCCTCCACTTT	TRBV6-5	NA	TRBJ1-6	NA
CASSSSRNSYTDTQYF	TGTGCCAGCAGCTCCTCAAGGAACTCCTACACAGATACGCAGTATTTT	TRBV7-9	NA	TRBJ2-3	NA